Below are 14 T cell receptor beta chains sequenced from a single sample in a study of spatial heterogeneity in lung cancer (dated by TCRdb to about 2019). Beyond this particular receptor, the publication reports: The tumor nonsynonymous mutation count correlated with the number of expanded intratumoral alpha and beta TCRs.

Preparation of the library involved 5' RACE. The run used a NextSeq 500. TCRdb took the public reads, trimmed them with fastp at Q25, ran MiXCR for clone calling and kept in-frame beta chains. Each CDR3 protein appears once, grouped with its most common genes and DNA. The sample profile shows about 100,000 distinct CDR3 sequences; 4% to 4.5% of them were found once. Of the sample, roughly 20% is held by the ten largest clones. The intended sense of this specimen's time point label: sample taken at primary tumor resection. The antigens for these receptors are not known. Sequenced here: lung tumor tissue, sampled at surgery. The origin of the receptors is a male donor with early-stage non-small cell lung cancer.

This clonotype was seen repeatedly, ten times or more. The chain links TRBV20-1 to TRBJ1-4; 8 bases agree with TRBD1. The CDR3 sequence is 14 residues long. V gave up 6 bases and J gave up 5 bases; unmatched junction bases: 8. The germline V gene encodes CDR1 DFQATT and CDR2 SNEGSKA (reference sequence). As DNA, the CDR3 is TGCAGTGCCAAGGACAGGGTTTTAAATGAAAAACTGTTTTTT. This translates into CSAKDRVLNEKLFF.

Worth noting for this clonotype: A read error is possible here, since a much larger clone lies one base away. The chain links TRBV12-3 or TRBV12-4 to TRBJ2-3; D call uncertain. The CDR3 has 12 residues. V was trimmed by 5 bases and J by 8 bases, leaving 11 bases between them. The CDR3 region is CASSVLGCTQYF. In DNA, the CDR3 is TGTGCCAGCAGTGTCCTGGGGTGTACGCAGTATTTT.

This clonotype was observed many times. The chain couples TRBV6-2 or TRBV6-3 to TRBJ1-1, with TRBD1 matching 7 bases. Germline trimming cut 6 bases from V and 7 bases from J; bases unmatched to any gene: 2. The CDR3 runs to 11 residues. Germline CDR1 reads MNHEY; CDR2 reads SVGEGT. The CDR3 region is CASRYRGEAFF. In DNA, the CDR3 is TGTGCCAGCAGATACAGGGGTGAAGCTTTCTTT.

The table lists this clonotype with many counts. The chain's CDR3 is CASSFLAIQGGSPLHF. The CDR3 nucleotides are TGTGCCAGCAGTTTTTTGGCGATTCAGGGAGGTTCACCCCTCCACTTT. The V call is TRBV28, the J call TRBJ1-6; maybe TRBD1 (5 bases). The germline gives CDR1 MDHEN, CDR2 SYDVKM. The CDR3 spans 16 residues. Trimming shortened V by 3 bases and J by 9 bases, and 18 bases separated the two germline ends.

This clonotype was detected many times. The chain links TRBV10-3 to TRBJ2-7; TRBD1 agrees at 9 bases. This CDR3 has 14 residues. CDR1 ENHRY and CDR2 SYGVKD come from the germline V gene. The ends lost 1 base at V and 6 bases at J; junction bases unmatched: 4. CDR3 amino acids: CAISEWTGASEQYF. The DNA of the CDR3 is TGTGCCATCAGTGAGTGGACAGGGGCAAGCGAGCAGTACTTC.

This clonotype was seen a few times. The V and J genes are TRBV6-1 and TRBJ1-5; D not certain. CDR3 length: 12 residues. Germline V lookup: CDR1 MNHNS, CDR2 SASEGT. Trimming took 6 bases from V and 7 from J, leaving 10 bases between them. CDR3 sequence reads: CASSWVKQPQHF. The CDR3 region has the DNA TGTGCCAGCAGCTGGGTTAAGCAGCCCCAGCATTTT.

This clonotype was observed many times. The chain links TRBV29-1 to TRBJ2-2; no firm D call. Trimming left V 2 bases short and J 1 base short, with 8 bases between. Per the germline V gene, CDR1 is SQVTM and CDR2 is ANQGSEA. The CDR3 is made up of 14 amino acids. CDR3 region: CSVEQEMNTGELFF. The CDR3 nucleotides are TGCAGCGTTGAACAGGAAATGAACACCGGGGAGCTGTTTTTT.

This clonotype was counted at least ten times. The chain has TRBV3-1 and TRBJ2-1; 10 bases are a match to TRBD2. There are 17 residues in the CDR3. V lost 2 bases to trimming and J lost 5 bases; unmatched junction nucleotides: 9. The germline V gene encodes CDR1 LGHDT and CDR2 YNNKEL (reference sequence). CDR3 DNA sequence: TGTGCCAGCAGCCAACTCCTTAGCGGGAGGAGGGACAATGAGCAGTTCTTC. It is translated as CASSQLLSGRRDNEQFF.

V gene TRBV25-1 combines with J gene TRBJ1-2; 7 nucleotides match TRBD1. Germline lookup yields CDR1 MGHDK and CDR2 SYGVNS. The CDR3 loop spans 14 amino acids. After removal of 5 bases from V and 4 bases from J, the junction contained 7 bases not matched to a gene. The CDR3 reads CASSRTGWSYGYTF. The CDR3 nucleotides read TGTGCCAGCAGTCGGACAGGCTGGAGCTATGGCTACACCTTC.

This clonotype was seen ten or more times. The chain joins TRBV5-1 to TRBJ1-2, with unresolved D. Germline CDR1 SGHRS, CDR2 YFSETQ. The germline V and J ends were trimmed by 0 bases and 5 bases, with 14 bases remaining between them. The CDR3 covers 15 residues. The CDR3: CASSLAGSGRYGYTF. DNA of the CDR3: TGCGCCAGCAGCTTGGCGGGTTCCGGGCGATATGGCTACACCTTC.

This clonotype was found many times. V usage is TRBV28 and J usage is TRBJ1-5, with 9 bases lining up with TRBD1. Trimming removed 6 bases from V and 7 bases from J; junction bases left unmatched: 7. CDR3 size: 14 residues. The germline CDR1 and CDR2 sequences are MDHEN and SYDVKM. The CDR3, as DNA: TGTGCCAGCAGCTGGGGACAGGGTACCCAGCCCCAGCATTTT. This codes for CASSWGQGTQPQHF.

This clonotype showed up many times. The chain links TRBV10-3 to TRBJ2-3; 9 nucleotides align to TRBD2. CDR1 is ENHRY, CDR2 SYGVKD, per germline. The CDR3 totals 14 residues. The CDR3 is CVAGAGGPTDTQYF. The CDR3 region has the DNA TGTGTCGCTGGGGCGGGAGGGCCCACAGATACGCAGTATTTT.

Ten or more counts support this clonotype. The chain links TRBV6-1 to TRBJ1-1; D not certain. Trimming removed 2 bases from V and 3 bases from J, with 10 bases in between. CDR1 and CDR2 (germline): MNHNS, SASEGT. This CDR3 has 14 amino acids. Here the CDR3 reads CASSENWRDTEAFF. The CDR3 nucleotides are TGTGCCAGCAGTGAAAATTGGAGGGACACTGAAGCTTTCTTT.

This clonotype was seen only a few times. V usage is TRBV15 and J usage is TRBJ2-7, with 9 bases fitting TRBD1. V dropped 1 base and J dropped 4; count of bases not matched to a gene: 5. CDR3 length: 15 amino acids. CDR1 and CDR2 from the germline V gene are LNHNV and YYDKDF (reference sequence). CDR3 sequence: CATSRVGTGKYEQYF. In nucleotides, the CDR3 is TGTGCCACCAGCAGAGTAGGGACAGGGAAGTACGAGCAGTACTTC.